A single sample gave rise to the 12 T cell receptor beta chains below, sequenced in a study of T cell changes during pregnancy in multiple sclerosis. The method was immunoSEQ multiplex PCR; TCRdb's version includes in-frame clones alone and lacks a portion of them. This table holds 65,000 to 80,000 clones, 90% to 95% found once. The source material was CD4+ T cells from peripheral blood mononuclear cells, sampled before pregnancy. The source of these receptors is a female donor with multiple sclerosis, enrolled in a pregnancy study.

The V and J genes are TRBV6-1 and TRBJ2-2; D is perhaps TRBD2 (6 bases). The germline V gene has CDR1 MNHNS and CDR2 SASEGT. The CDR3 length is 14 residues. With 7 bases removed from V and 3 bases from J, the gap between germline ends came to 12 bases. CDR3: CASKLRRDTGELFF. The CDR3 DNA follows: TGTGCCAGCAAGTTGAGGAGGGACACCGGGGAGCTGTTTTTT.

This chain uses TRBV15 with TRBJ2-2, with 9 bases fitting TRBD2. The germline CDR1 and CDR2 sequences are LNHNV and YYDKDF (reference sequence). Trimming removed 6 bases from V and 3 bases from J; junction bases left unmatched: 11. The length of the CDR3 is 17 residues. The CDR3 DNA is TGTGCCACCAGAGGAGATGGCCTAGCGGGATACACCGGGGAGCTGTTTTTT. Its protein is CATRGDGLAGYTGELFF.

This sequence joins TRBV25-1 and TRBJ1-2; a possible D gene is TRBD1 (5 bases). Trimming cost V 1 base and J 7 bases, with 16 bases left between them. CDR3 length: 15 residues. The germline V gene encodes CDR1 MGHDK and CDR2 SYGVNS. In DNA form, the CDR3 reads TGTGCCAGCAGTGAATTTGGGGCAGGGCGGGGTGGCTACACCTTC. The encoded protein is CASSEFGAGRGGYTF.

The V call is TRBV4-1, the J call TRBJ1-1, with a weak D call TRBD1 (6 bases). V dropped 2 bases and J dropped 0 bases, with 22 bases sitting between them. Germline CDR1 is MGHRA and CDR2 is YSYEKL. The CDR3 sequence is 19 residues long. CDR3 sequence (DNA): TGCGCCAGCAGCCAAACTACGCGGACAGAAGTATCAATGAACACTGAAGCTTTCTTT. Protein product: CASSQTTRTEVSMNTEAFF.

V and J are TRBV11-3 and TRBJ2-5; possible D gene TRBD1, 6 bases. This CDR3 is 13 amino acids long. Trimming cost V 4 bases and J 5 bases, with 11 bases left between them. Germline V gene data show CDR1 as SGHNT and CDR2 as YENEEA. The CDR3 protein is CASSSPDSETQYF. The CDR3 DNA reads TGTGCCAGCAGCTCCCCGGACAGCGAGACCCAGTACTTC.

This clone is a singleton in its sample. The genes are TRBV19 and TRBJ1-5; D possibly corresponds to TRBD1 (5 bases). Germline V gene sequence: CDR1 LNHDA, CDR2 SQIVND (reference sequence). This CDR3 has 16 residues. Between the trimmed V and J ends, which lost 3 bases and 4 bases, there was a span of 16 bases. Here the CDR3 DNA reads TGTGCCAGTAGTATCGATCGGGGGTGGGAGAATCAGCCCCAGCATTTT. This codes for CASSIDRGWENQPQHF.

The gene calls are TRBV4-1 and TRBJ2-5; TRBD2 aligns across 8 bases. The trim removed 0 bases at V and 5 bases at J, leaving 8 bases unmatched. CDR3 length equals 16 residues. Germline CDR1 MGHRA, CDR2 YSYEKL. The CDR3 spells CASSQDHSGTSETQYF. The CDR3, as DNA: TGCGCCAGCAGCCAAGATCATTCCGGGACTAGTGAGACCCAGTACTTC.

The J gene is TRBJ1-2, the V gene TRBV7-8, with D tentatively TRBD1 (5 bases). Germline CDR1 and CDR2: SGHVS and FQNEAQ. The CDR3 length is 16 residues. Trimming took 1 base from V and 6 from J, leaving 18 bases between them. CDR3 protein: CASSLVKTPGGNGYTF. DNA of the CDR3: TGTGCCAGCAGCTTAGTAAAGACACCCGGGGGGAATGGCTACACCTTC.

The chain carries TRBV29-1 and TRBJ1-2, with TRBD1 matching over 9 bases. Germline values: CDR1 SQVTM, CDR2 ANQGSEA. The CDR3 is 14 residues long. V was pared by 5 bases and J by 3 bases, with 7 bases of the junction left unmatched. The CDR3 is CSVSGTGYDYGYTF. DNA for the CDR3: TGCAGCGTTTCCGGGACAGGGTATGACTATGGCTACACCTTC.

This clone showed up just once. The genes are TRBV5-1 and TRBJ2-7, with 8 bases that match TRBD2. This CDR3 is built from 16 residues. Trimming removed 4 bases from V and 2 bases from J; junction bases left unmatched: 11. Per the germline V gene, CDR1 is SGHRS and CDR2 is YFSETQ. The CDR3 nucleotides are TGCGCCAGCAGCAAAACGGGGGGGCAGTTGGCCTACGAGCAGTACTTC. Amino acid sequence: CASSKTGGQLAYEQYF.

This clone was counted only a few times. The chain uses TRBV5-1 and TRBJ2-1; D uncertain. CDR1 is SGHRS, CDR2 YFSETQ, per germline. The V end was cut by 5 bases, the J end by 10 bases, with 16 bases between. The CDR3 consists of 13 residues. The CDR3 DNA reads as TGCGCCAGCAGGCCTCAAGGAGATGGGGAGCAGTTCTTC. It yields the protein CASRPQGDGEQFF.

The chain couples TRBV7-7 to TRBJ1-1; unclear D gene. Germline V gives CDR1 SSHAT, CDR2 FNYEAQ (reference sequence). The CDR3 contains 13 residues. The V end lost 1 base, the J end lost 1 base, and 4 bases lay between the germline ends. DNA of the CDR3: TGTGCCAGCAGCTTAGAGAGGAACACTGAAGCTTTCTTT. It specifies CASSLERNTEAFF.